This record looks at one TCR beta chain sequence and its context. Its antigen is currently unknown. Germline V lookup: CDR1 MNHEY, CDR2 SMNVEV (reference sequence). This CDR3 region has 18 residues. J gave up 11 bases and V 5 bases, and 19 bases lay outside the gene matches. The sample is drawn from a study of blood T cells in healthy people across ages. General study results and limits: Strongly correlated with naive T cell percentage was TCR beta diversity. Per million T cells, TCR beta diversity dropped roughly linearly as age increased.

PCR was performed a second time for about 7 to 12 cycles using a sample-barcoded 5' primer and a J-beta primer mix. A single record per CDR3 protein comes from TCRdb applying MiXCR to the 5' RACE reads. Found here are roughly 700,000 distinct CDR3 sequences, approximately 50% of them singletons; the top ten hold roughly 30%. Specimen: blood. The chain carries TRBV27 and TRBJ2-5; 14 bases fit TRBD2. This clonotype was sampled from a woman in her sixties in good health. The CDR3 DNA sequence: TGTGCCAGCAGTCCATCGGGACTAGCGGGAGTCGGAGGGGATGAGCAGTACTTC. Amino acid sequence: CASSPSGLAGVGGDEQYF.